The 20 T cell receptor beta chains given below trace back to one sample, sequenced in a study of blood T cell repertoires in COVID-19. Only in-frame clones appear in the TCRdb table, and some are missing; sequencing was by immunoSEQ multiplex PCR. The data contain approximately 150,000 clones, roughly 88% of them seen just once; the ten biggest clones take up about 1.5%. The sequencing sample was made of peripheral blood. The source of these receptors is an older woman with acute or convalescent COVID-19.

The rearrangement links TRBV5-1 to TRBJ2-5; the match to TRBD2 covers 13 bases. The V gene's germline CDR1 is SGHRS and CDR2 YFSETQ. The CDR3 sequence is 16 residues long. With V trimmed by 0 bases and J by 5 bases, 4 bases remained unmatched. The CDR3 is CASSLGTSGGSETQYF. The CDR3 nucleotides read TGCGCCAGCAGCTTGGGGACTAGCGGGGGATCGGAGACCCAGTACTTC.

The chain combines TRBV11-3 with TRBJ2-3, with TRBD2 matching over 14 bases. CDR3 length equals 16 residues. Per germline, CDR1 SGHNT and CDR2 YENEEA. With 5 bases clipped from V and 6 bases from J, the junction kept 7 bases outside the gene matches. In DNA, the CDR3 is TGTGCCAGCAGCCAAGGGACTAGCGGGGGATGGGATACGCAGTATTTT. Translation gives CASSQGTSGGWDTQYF.

The chain carries TRBV6-5 and TRBJ2-7; D is possibly TRBD1 (6 bases). This CDR3 is built from 15 residues. Germline V gene sequence: CDR1 MNHEY, CDR2 SVGAGI. V was pared by 5 bases and J by 2 bases, with 16 bases between. CDR3 loop: CASSREYRAPYEQYF. The CDR3 DNA sequence: TGTGCCAGCAGTCGAGAATACAGGGCCCCCTACGAGCAGTACTTC.

V gene TRBV29-1 combines with J gene TRBJ2-6; D remains ambiguous. Trimming removed 3 bases from V and 4 bases from J, with 16 bases in between. The CDR3 is 16 residues long. Germline V lookup: CDR1 SQVTM, CDR2 ANQGSEA. The CDR3: CSVDGGSDRGANVLTF. CDR3 bases: TGCAGCGTTGATGGCGGTTCTGATCGGGGGGCCAACGTCCTGACTTTC.

The rearrangement links TRBV29-1 to TRBJ2-5; D is possibly TRBD2 (6 bases). Per the germline V gene, CDR1 is SQVTM and CDR2 is ANQGSEA. The V end was cut by 3 bases, the J end by 4 bases, with 9 bases between. CDR3 length: 12 residues. The CDR3 DNA sequence: TGCAGCGTTGACCCCGGGAGAGAGACCCAGTACTTC. It codes for CSVDPGRETQYF.

The chain joins TRBV5-6 to TRBJ1-6; 9 bases are shared with TRBD1. This CDR3 has 17 amino acids. J lost 5 bases, V lost 3 bases, and 9 bases had no gene match. Germline values: CDR1 SGHDT, CDR2 YYEEEE. The CDR3 DNA reads TGTGCCAGCAGCTCCCCAAGGACAGGGGCCGATAATTCACCCCTCCACTTT. It encodes CASSSPRTGADNSPLHF.

V and J are TRBV21-1 and TRBJ2-1; the listed D gene, TRBD1, was not tested against the DNA. TRBV21-1 is an annotated pseudogene. The CDR3 contains 18 residues. CDR3 sequence: CASSKEPRGKKAYNEQFF. As DNA, the CDR3 is TGTGCCAGCAGCAAAGAACCAAGGGGAAAAAAGGCTTACAATGAGCAGTTCTTC.

The rearrangement joins TRBV7-3 to TRBJ2-1; the match to TRBD2 covers 12 bases. V shed 2 bases and J 0 bases; nucleotides not matched to a gene: 5. The CDR3 covers 18 residues. Germline CDR1 SGHTA, CDR2 FQGTGA. CDR3 protein: CASSLASGGANSYNEQFF. CDR3 nucleotide sequence: TGTGCCAGCAGCTTAGCTAGCGGGGGGGCTAACTCCTACAATGAGCAGTTCTTC.

The chain joins TRBV20-1 to TRBJ2-1; 9 positions match TRBD2. This CDR3 has 16 amino acids. Per germline, CDR1 DFQATT and CDR2 SNEGSKA (reference sequence). The junction had 14 bases not matched to a gene; V was cut back by 3 bases and J by 8 bases. The CDR3 coding sequence is TGCAGTGCTAGTGCTACCCAAAGCGGGGGGCCGGATGAGCAGTTCTTC. Protein product: CSASATQSGGPDEQFF.

This chain connects TRBV4-3 to TRBJ2-4; TRBD2 matches 8 bases. V lost 2 bases to trimming and J lost 8 bases; unmatched junction nucleotides: 14. Germline assignment: CDR1 LGHNA and CDR2 YSLEER. CDR3 length equals 17 residues. The CDR3 bases are TGCGCCAGCAGCCAACTGCAAGGGACTAGTGGAACGGACATTCAGTACTTC. As protein: CASSQLQGTSGTDIQYF.

This chain uses TRBV29-1 with TRBJ2-5, with D perhaps matching TRBD2 (6 bases). The CDR3 runs to 10 residues. From germline, CDR1 is SQVTM and CDR2 ANQGSEA. V was pared by 8 bases and J by 4 bases, with 8 bases between. CDR3 region: CSLGLETQYF. As DNA, the CDR3 is TGCAGCTTGGGACTAGAGACCCAGTACTTC.

The chain links TRBV13 to TRBJ2-1, with 8 nucleotides matching TRBD1. Germline lookup yields CDR1 PRHDT and CDR2 FYEKMQ (reference sequence). Trimming cost V 0 bases and J 0 bases; bases outside gene matches: 1. CDR3 length: 16 amino acids. CDR3 in amino acids: CASSLGTGASYNEQFF. In nucleotides, the CDR3 is TGTGCCAGCAGCTTAGGGACAGGGGCCTCCTACAATGAGCAGTTCTTC.

V usage is TRBV2 and J usage is TRBJ1-2; no definite D call. The CDR3 sequence is 13 residues long. V was cut by 5 bases and J by 1 base, with 8 bases left in between. The germline V gene has CDR1 SNHLY and CDR2 FYNNEI. CDR3: CASSYTRNYGYTF. The CDR3 region has the DNA TGTGCCAGCAGTTACACCCGTAACTATGGCTACACCTTC.

V gene TRBV4-1 combines with J gene TRBJ1-5; D is uncertain. The V end lost 1 base, the J end lost 2 bases, and 9 bases lay between the germline ends. The CDR3 contains 15 residues. Germline V gives CDR1 MGHRA, CDR2 YSYEKL. The CDR3 is CASSQVERGNQPQHF. The CDR3 DNA follows: TGCGCCAGCAGCCAAGTTGAGCGGGGCAATCAGCCCCAGCATTTT.

Only one count was recorded for this clone. The chain has TRBV6-5 and TRBJ1-5, with 7 bases lining up with TRBD1. Germline V lookup: CDR1 MNHEY, CDR2 SVGAGI. The CDR3 is made up of 15 amino acids. V shed 6 bases, J shed 1 base, and the junction held 6 bases outside the gene matches. The CDR3 reads CASRRDRRSNQPQHF. The CDR3 DNA is TGTGCCAGCAGACGGGACAGAAGAAGCAATCAGCCCCAGCATTTT.

The chain recombines TRBV5-6 with TRBJ2-3; no clear D gene. CDR1 and CDR2 (germline): SGHDT, YYEEEE. The CDR3 is made up of 15 amino acids. Trimming took off 0 bases at V and 2 bases at J, with 10 bases between the two ends. The CDR3 DNA reads TGTGCCAGCAGCTTGGCTATGCCACTCACAGATACGCAGTATTTT. Protein product: CASSLAMPLTDTQYF.

This chain joins TRBV4-1 and TRBJ1-1; the D is unclear. V was shortened by 2 bases and J by 1 base, with 11 bases between the two germline ends. Germline assignment: CDR1 MGHRA and CDR2 YSYEKL. The CDR3 has 15 residues. In DNA form, the CDR3 reads TGCGCCAGCAGCCAATTGCCAGTACAGAACACTGAAGCTTTCTTT. Translation: CASSQLPVQNTEAFF.

The sample holds a few counts of this clone. This chain connects TRBV7-8 to TRBJ1-1; D perhaps matches TRBD1 (5 bases). Germline V gene lookup returns CDR1 SGHVS and CDR2 FQNEAQ. The CDR3 runs to 14 residues. Trimming cost V 1 base and J 6 bases, with 12 bases left between them. CDR3 protein: CASSLVSYRSEAFF. CDR3 DNA: TGTGCCAGCAGCTTAGTTTCGTACAGGTCTGAAGCTTTCTTT.

The genes are TRBV24-1 and TRBJ1-2, with 7 bases fitting TRBD1. V was pared by 7 bases and J by 7 bases, with 14 bases of the junction left unmatched. Germline assignment: CDR1 KGHDR and CDR2 SFDVKD. This CDR3 is 15 amino acids long. This chain's CDR3 is CATRSKTGFGAGYTF. The CDR3 DNA reads as TGTGCCACCAGGTCTAAGACAGGGTTCGGTGCTGGCTACACCTTC.

The chain recombines TRBV19 with TRBJ1-5, with 7 nucleotides matching TRBD1. Germline CDR1 reads LNHDA; CDR2 reads SQIVND (reference sequence). The CDR3 has 13 residues. V dropped 7 bases and J dropped 6; count of bases not matched to a gene: 6. The CDR3 reads CASKRTGIQPQHF. CDR3 sequence (DNA): TGTGCCAGTAAGAGGACAGGTATTCAGCCCCAGCATTTT.